The 30 T cell receptor beta chains listed next were all sequenced from one sample in a study of blood T cell repertoires in COVID-19 (TCRdb year 2020). Library prep was done by the immunoSEQ multiplex PCR assay. The source is immuneACCESS, and TCRdb retained only in-frame sequences with V and J called. Part of the clones is not carried over; for the studies checked, unresolved V genes explain less than half of this, and the remainder is unexplained. The sample table contains around 47,000 clones; only one count was recorded for about 88% of them. Just over 9.5% of the sample is in the top ten clones. Sequencing used peripheral blood. These receptors came from a man aged 45 to 65 with active COVID-19.

Concerning this clone: Germline is not matched at one junction end, which may reflect a read error. The V call is TRBV19, the J call TRBJ2-1; 9 positions match TRBD1. Germline V CDR1 and CDR2: LNHDA, SQIVND (reference sequence). This CDR3 has 15 amino acids. The CDR3 here is CASIINDRGGNEQFF. CDR3 DNA sequence: TGTGCCAGTATTATAAACGACAGGGGGGGAAATGAGCAGTTCTTC.

This clone was detected only once. The chain is built from TRBV2 and TRBJ2-6; 7 positions match TRBD1. There are 14 residues in the CDR3. The V gene's germline CDR1 is SNHLY and CDR2 FYNNEI. V shed 8 bases, J shed 7 bases, and the junction held 8 bases outside the gene matches. CDR3 sequence: CASGWDSAANVLTF. The CDR3 DNA reads TGTGCCAGCGGCTGGGACAGTGCAGCCAACGTCCTGACTTTC. The full variable domain, with the rest looked up from reference TRBV2 and TRBJ2-6, is EPEVTQTPSHQVTQMGQEVILRCVPISNHLYFYWYRQILGQKVEFLVSFYNNEISEKSEIFDDQFSVERPDGSNFTLKIRSTKLEDSAMYFCASGWDSAANVLTFGAGSRLTVL.

The V gene is TRBV7-6, the J gene TRBJ2-7; 7 nucleotides line up with TRBD1. Trimming took 4 bases from V and 2 from J; bases not matched to a gene: 8. This CDR3 region has 15 residues. Per germline, CDR1 SGHVS and CDR2 FNYEAQ. The CDR3 nucleotides read TGTGCCAGCAGCTCTCAGACAGGGAACACCTACGAGCAGTACTTC. Translation gives CASSSQTGNTYEQYF.

J is TRBJ1-2 and V is TRBV4-1, with 7 positions matching TRBD1. This CDR3 is 13 amino acids long. Germline-derived CDR1 and CDR2 are MGHRA and YSYEKL. V shed 2 bases, J shed 13 bases, and the junction held 10 bases outside the gene matches. For the CDR3, the DNA is TGCGCCAGCAGCCAAATTACAGGGGAGAGAGGCACCTTC. Amino acid sequence: CASSQITGERGTF.

The chain couples TRBV29-1 to TRBJ1-2; D remains ambiguous. The germline V and J ends were trimmed by 4 bases and 7 bases, with 19 bases remaining between them. CDR1 SQVTM and CDR2 ANQGSEA come from the germline V gene. CDR3 length equals 14 residues. The CDR3 nucleotides are TGCAGCGTTGCGACATACTTAGATGCCTTTGGCTACACCTTC. This encodes CSVATYLDAFGYTF.

The V call is TRBV19, the J call TRBJ2-6; 7 bases are shared with TRBD1. Germline trimming cut 5 bases from V and 2 bases from J; bases unmatched to any gene: 6. CDR3 length: 16 amino acids. Per germline, CDR1 LNHDA and CDR2 SQIVND (reference sequence). The CDR3 coding sequence is TGTGCCAGTAGTTTTCAGGGGGTGCCTGGGGCCAACGTCCTGACTTTC. It encodes CASSFQGVPGANVLTF.

The chain is built from TRBV7-9 and TRBJ1-1, with 8 bases that match TRBD1. Germline V gene lookup returns CDR1 SEHNR and CDR2 FQNEAQ (reference sequence). Losses at the gene ends were 5 bases for V and 2 bases for J; bases not matched to a gene: 4. The CDR3 runs to 14 residues. CDR3 in amino acids: CASSRDRPNTEAFF. The CDR3, as DNA: TGTGCCAGCAGCCGGGACAGGCCTAACACTGAAGCTTTCTTT.

The chain joins TRBV4-2 to TRBJ2-7; possible D gene TRBD1, 5 bases. V was trimmed by 1 base and J by 7 bases, leaving 20 bases between them. Germline assignment: CDR1 LGHNA and CDR2 YNFKEQ. The CDR3 sequence is 16 residues long. CDR3 protein: CASSQGGPQGVVEQYF. CDR3 bases: TGTGCCAGCAGCCAAGGGGGCCCGCAGGGCGTTGTGGAGCAGTACTTC.

The V call is TRBV29-1, the J call TRBJ2-6; D may be TRBD1 (5 bases). This CDR3 comprises 16 residues. CDR1 and CDR2 from the germline V gene are SQVTM and ANQGSEA. V was trimmed by 4 bases and J by 0 bases, leaving 13 bases between them. CDR3: CSVVTNRGSGANVLTF. CDR3 coding DNA: TGCAGCGTTGTAACCAATAGGGGCTCTGGGGCCAACGTCCTGACTTTC.

V and J are TRBV21-1 and TRBJ2-1; the D call of TRBD2 is as the table states it, not checked on the DNA. TRBV21-1 is a known pseudogene. The CDR3 length is 16 residues. The chain's CDR3 is CASSKEGLAGVNEQFF. The DNA of the CDR3 is TGTGCCAGCAGCAAAGAGGGACTAGCGGGGGTTAATGAGCAGTTCTTC.

This rearrangement joins TRBV6-6 to TRBJ1-1; D may be TRBD1 (6 bases). The CDR3 has 15 residues. Germline CDR1 and CDR2: MNHNY and SVGAGI (reference sequence). V was pared by 5 bases and J by 1 base, with 14 bases between. CDR3 sequence: CASSPPGQQNTEAFF. Here the CDR3 DNA reads TGTGCCAGCAGTCCTCCCGGACAGCAGAACACTGAAGCTTTCTTT.

The chain employs TRBV7-2 and TRBJ2-5; D is unresolved. Germline CDR1 SGHTA, CDR2 FQGNSA. The CDR3 loop spans 14 amino acids. V lost 1 base and J lost 3, with 9 bases in between. CDR3 protein: CASSLVAQKETQYF. The CDR3 nucleotides read TGTGCCAGCAGCTTAGTGGCACAGAAAGAGACCCAGTACTTC.

The rearrangement uses TRBV7-3 and TRBJ2-1, with 8 bases aligning to TRBD2. Germline CDR1 is SGHTA and CDR2 is FQGTGA. V gave up 5 bases and J gave up 4 bases; unmatched junction bases: 7. This CDR3 contains 15 residues. The CDR3 DNA reads as TGTGCCAGCAGCGCAGCGGGGGACCATTACAATGAGCAGTTCTTC. It specifies CASSAAGDHYNEQFF.

This clone was seen only once. The chain joins TRBV5-5 to TRBJ2-2; 7 nucleotides line up with TRBD1. After removal of 2 bases from V and 0 bases from J, the junction contained 1 base not matched to a gene. Germline V lookup: CDR1 SGHKS, CDR2 YYEKEE (reference sequence). The CDR3 covers 15 residues. The CDR3 loop reads CASSFGTANTGELFF. The CDR3 DNA reads as TGTGCCAGCAGCTTCGGGACAGCGAACACCGGGGAGCTGTTTTTT.

J is TRBJ2-7 and V is TRBV6-5, with D maybe TRBD1 (6 bases). Trimming removed 2 bases from V and 2 bases from J, with 13 bases in between. Germline V gene sequence: CDR1 MNHEY, CDR2 SVGAGI. This CDR3 is 15 amino acids long. The CDR3 is CASSYLSGAPYEQYF. The CDR3 region has the DNA TGTGCCAGCAGTTACCTCTCAGGGGCCCCCTACGAGCAGTACTTC.

This chain uses TRBV28 with TRBJ1-2, with a weak D call TRBD1 (5 bases). The CDR3 length is 14 residues. CDR1 is MDHEN, CDR2 SYDVKM, per germline. Deletions cut 5 bases from V and 8 bases from J, with 18 bases between. DNA for the CDR3: TGTGCCAGCAGTCCCATCGGGGGATGGCGGGGCTACACCTTC. Amino acids: CASSPIGGWRGYTF.

The J gene is TRBJ2-3, the V gene TRBV12-3 or TRBV12-4, with a possible D match to TRBD1 (5 bases). With 7 bases removed from V and 3 bases from J, the gap between germline ends came to 11 bases. The CDR3 is made up of 13 amino acids. The CDR3 DNA follows: TGTGCCAGCAAGCTGGCAGGGACAGATACGCAGTATTTT. The encoded protein is CASKLAGTDTQYF.

V usage is TRBV2 and J usage is TRBJ1-4; the D gene is possibly TRBD1 (5 bases). Germline CDR1 SNHLY, CDR2 FYNNEI. V was clipped by 6 bases and J by 7 bases, with 18 bases between them. The CDR3 totals 15 residues. The CDR3 nucleotides are TGTGCCAGCAGAGGGACTCTCCTCCAGGGTGAAAAACTGTTTTTT. This translates into CASRGTLLQGEKLFF.

The chain's CDR3 is CASSSGGSEQFF. The CDR3 DNA follows: TGTGCCAGCAGCTCGGGGGGGAGCGAGCAGTTCTTC. The chain couples TRBV11-2 to TRBJ2-1, with 8 bases lining up with TRBD2. Germline V CDR1 and CDR2: SGHAT, FQNNGV. The CDR3 is made up of 12 amino acids. V lost 4 bases and J lost 10; bases outside the gene matches: 3.

A few counts support this clone. V gene TRBV6-2 or TRBV6-3 combines with J gene TRBJ2-2, with 8 bases aligning to TRBD2. CDR1 and CDR2 from the germline V gene are MNHEY and SVGEGT. Trimming removed 5 bases from V and 1 base from J; junction bases left unmatched: 12. The CDR3 has 18 amino acids. Here the CDR3 reads CASSPPYPSGLNTGELFF. CDR3 coding DNA: TGTGCCAGCAGTCCCCCCTATCCTAGCGGGTTGAACACCGGGGAGCTGTTTTTT.

V and J are TRBV24-1 and TRBJ1-2, with 11 bases identical to TRBD1. Germline values: CDR1 KGHDR, CDR2 SFDVKD. V was pared by 3 bases and J by 4 bases, with 6 bases of the junction left unmatched. The CDR3 is 16 amino acids. CDR3 sequence reads: CATSDRTGGGGYGYTF. As DNA, the CDR3 is TGTGCCACCAGTGATCGGACAGGGGGCGGTGGCTATGGCTACACCTTC.

The rearrangement uses TRBV2 and TRBJ2-1, with D uncertain. The CDR3 runs to 15 residues. V lost 6 bases and J lost 5, with 17 bases in between. Germline V gene sequence: CDR1 SNHLY, CDR2 FYNNEI. The CDR3 spells CASRRSPNRDNEQFF. For the CDR3, the DNA is TGTGCCAGCAGGAGGAGTCCCAATCGGGACAATGAGCAGTTCTTC.

The rearrangement uses TRBV7-2 and TRBJ2-5, with D possibly matching TRBD2 (5 bases). The V gene lost 5 bases and the J gene lost 4 bases, with 17 bases spanning the gap. Germline V CDR1 and CDR2: SGHTA, FQGNSA. The CDR3 contains 15 residues. CDR3 nucleotide sequence: TGTGCCAGCAGCGCGACGCAACTAGTATTAGAGACCCAGTACTTC. This translates into CASSATQLVLETQYF.

V gene TRBV19 combines with J gene TRBJ2-7; D possibly corresponds to TRBD1 (6 bases). The CDR3 sequence is 14 residues long. Germline CDR1 and CDR2: LNHDA and SQIVND (reference sequence). V was trimmed by 1 base and J by 6 bases, leaving 13 bases between them. CDR3 coding DNA: TGTGCCAGTAGTATAGCCCCTGGACAGCCCGAGCAGTACTTC. Translating it yields CASSIAPGQPEQYF.

The CDR3 bases are TGTGCCAGCAGCCACCAGGGAAGCTCCTACGAGCAGTACTTC. Translating gives CASSHQGSSYEQYF. This chain uses TRBV7-9 with TRBJ2-7, with D possibly being TRBD1 (5 bases). Trimming shortened V by 5 bases and J by 0 bases, and 11 bases separated the two germline ends. This CDR3 region has 14 residues. Per germline, CDR1 SEHNR and CDR2 FQNEAQ (reference sequence). Supplemented by reference TRBV7-9 and TRBJ2-7, the full variable domain reads DTGVSQNPRHKITKRGQNVTFRCDPISEHNRLYWYRQTLGQGPEFLTYFQNEAQLEKSRLLSDRFSAERPKGSFSTLEIQRTEQGDSAMYLCASSHQGSSYEQYFGPGTRLTVT.

The chain uses TRBV6-5 and TRBJ2-5; 10 positions agree with TRBD1. CDR1 and CDR2 (germline): MNHEY, SVGAGI. The CDR3 is 15 residues long. V lost 6 bases, J lost 4 bases, and 8 bases stayed unmatched. The CDR3 bases are TGTGCCAGCAGGACGACAGGGGGCGTCGGAGAGACCCAGTACTTC. Protein sequence: CASRTTGGVGETQYF.

This sequence joins TRBV19 and TRBJ1-6; a possible D gene is TRBD1 (5 bases). Per germline, CDR1 LNHDA and CDR2 SQIVND (reference sequence). The V and J ends lost 2 bases and 5 bases respectively, with 10 bases between them. The CDR3 has 15 residues. The CDR3 sequence: CASSIQGSNNSPLHF. DNA of the CDR3: TGTGCCAGTAGTATACAGGGATCAAATAATTCACCCCTCCACTTT. Full variable domain (rest looked up from reference TRBV19 and TRBJ1-6): DGGITQSPKYLFRKEGQNVTLSCEQNLNHDAMYWYRQDPGQGLRLIYYSQIVNDFQKGDIAEGYSVSREKKESFPLTVTSAQKNPTAFYLCASSIQGSNNSPLHFGNGTRLTVT.

The chain is built from TRBV5-1 and TRBJ2-7; 8 bases are a match to TRBD1. Germline trimming cut 4 bases from V and 3 bases from J; bases unmatched to any gene: 6. CDR3 size: 14 residues. In germline, CDR1 is SGHRS, CDR2 YFSETQ. The CDR3 is CASSVRGQGYEQYF. The CDR3 coding sequence is TGCGCCAGCAGCGTCCGAGGACAGGGCTACGAGCAGTACTTC. The entire variable domain, with the rest obtained from reference TRBV5-1 and TRBJ2-7, is as follows: KAGVTQTPRYLIKTRGQQVTLSCSPISGHRSVSWYQQTPGQGLQFLFEYFSETQRNKGNFPGRFSGRQFSNSRSEMNVSTLELGDSALYLCASSVRGQGYEQYFGPGTRLTVT.

The rearrangement links TRBV16 to TRBJ1-5, with 8 positions matching TRBD1. The J segment lost 4 bases and the V segment lost 5 bases, leaving 4 bases of the junction unmatched. From germline, CDR1 is KGHSY and CDR2 FQNENV. The CDR3 covers 14 residues. Written as DNA, the CDR3 is TGTGCCAGCAGCAAACAGGGGGGAAATCAGCCCCAGCATTTT. This gives the protein CASSKQGGNQPQHF.

The chain couples TRBV2 to TRBJ2-1; 13 bases line up with TRBD2. The CDR3 contains 15 residues. Germline CDR1 and CDR2: SNHLY and FYNNEI. V shed 6 bases, J shed 7 bases, and the junction held 6 bases outside the gene matches. The chain's CDR3 is CASSPRTSGGNEQFF. CDR3 nucleotide sequence: TGTGCCAGCAGCCCTCGGACTAGCGGGGGTAATGAGCAGTTCTTC.